This T cell receptor (beta chain) was sequenced in a study of cytomegalovirus exposure and HLA in healthy donors. The CDR3 length is 16 residues. Germline values: CDR1 SSHAT, CDR2 FNYEAQ (reference sequence). Points from the study as a whole: Analyses of presence/absence relied on an assumption of roughly uniform sequencing depth across donors. Most CMV-associated TCR beta chains appeared HLA-restricted in a later analysis. Of the V segments, some could not be distinguished, including TRBV6-2 and TRBV6-3, and were excluded. The study carried out a later analysis of TCR beta sequences. It associated about 15,000 of them with specific HLA alleles at a false discovery rate of 0.05.

As regards this clone: What it recognizes is unknown.

The study ran its PCR with 60 Vbeta and 13 Jbeta primers. Sequencing used immunoSEQ multiplex PCR; TCRdb keeps in-frame clones, though not all of them. The data contain about 130,000 clones, 74% of them singletons. This TCR was recovered from a male donor in good health and CMV-seronegative. The V and J genes are TRBV7-7 and TRBJ2-5; 11 nucleotides align to TRBD2. Sequencing was performed on PBMCs. CDR3 coding DNA: TGTGCTAGCGCACTTGGGCTAGCGGGGGGCCAAGAGACCCAGTACTTC. Protein product: CASALGLAGGQETQYF.